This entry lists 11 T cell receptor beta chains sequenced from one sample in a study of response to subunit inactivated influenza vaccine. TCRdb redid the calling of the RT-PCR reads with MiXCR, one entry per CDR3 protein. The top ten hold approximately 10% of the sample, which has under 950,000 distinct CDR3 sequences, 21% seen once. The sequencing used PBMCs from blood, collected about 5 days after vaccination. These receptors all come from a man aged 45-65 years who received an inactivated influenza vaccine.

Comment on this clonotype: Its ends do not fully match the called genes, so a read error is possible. The CDR3 sequence is CASSLVGPTYSEQFF. The CDR3 DNA reads as TGCGCCAGCAGCTTGGTGGGGCCAACCTACAGTGAGCAGTTCTTC. The chain carries TRBV5-1 and TRBJ2-1, with a possible D match to TRBD1 (5 bases). The CDR3 is 15 residues long. Germline V gene sequence: CDR1 SGHRS, CDR2 YFSETQ.

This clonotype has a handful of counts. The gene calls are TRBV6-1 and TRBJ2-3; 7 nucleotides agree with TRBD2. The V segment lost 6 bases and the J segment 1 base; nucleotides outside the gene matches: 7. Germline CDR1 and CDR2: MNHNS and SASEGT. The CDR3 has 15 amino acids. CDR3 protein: CASSTLAEGTDTQYF. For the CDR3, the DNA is TGTGCCAGCAGCACCCTAGCGGAGGGCACAGATACGCAGTATTTT.

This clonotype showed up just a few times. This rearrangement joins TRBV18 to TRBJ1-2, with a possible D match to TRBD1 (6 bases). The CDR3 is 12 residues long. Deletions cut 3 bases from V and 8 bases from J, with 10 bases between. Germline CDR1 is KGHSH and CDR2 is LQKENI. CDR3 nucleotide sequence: TGTGCCAGCTCACCGGACAGTTTAGGCTACACCTTC. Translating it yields CASSPDSLGYTF. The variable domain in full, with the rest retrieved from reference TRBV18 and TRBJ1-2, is NAGVMQNPRHLVRRRGQEARLRCSPMKGHSHVYWYRQLPEEGLKFMVYLQKENIIDESGMPKERFSAEFPKEGPSILRIQQVVRGDSAAYFCASSPDSLGYTFGSGTRLTVV.

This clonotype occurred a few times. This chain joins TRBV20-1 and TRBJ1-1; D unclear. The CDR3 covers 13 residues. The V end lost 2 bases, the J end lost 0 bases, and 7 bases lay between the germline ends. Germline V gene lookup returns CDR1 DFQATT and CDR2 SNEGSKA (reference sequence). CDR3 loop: CSARPLMNTEAFF. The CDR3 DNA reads TGCAGTGCTAGACCCCTTATGAACACTGAAGCTTTCTTT.

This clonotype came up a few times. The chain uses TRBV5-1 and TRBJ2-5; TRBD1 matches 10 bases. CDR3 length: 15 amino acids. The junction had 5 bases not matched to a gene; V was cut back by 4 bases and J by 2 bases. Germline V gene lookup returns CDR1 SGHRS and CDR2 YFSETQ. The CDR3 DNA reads TGCGCCAGCAGCGCCCGGGACAGGGGACAAGAGACCCAGTACTTC. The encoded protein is CASSARDRGQETQYF.

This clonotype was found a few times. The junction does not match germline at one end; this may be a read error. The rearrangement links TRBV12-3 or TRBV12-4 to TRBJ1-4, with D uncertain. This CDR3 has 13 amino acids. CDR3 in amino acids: CASSLGAKEKLFF. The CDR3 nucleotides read TGTGCCAGCAGTTTAGGGGCTAAAGAAAAACTGTTTTTT.

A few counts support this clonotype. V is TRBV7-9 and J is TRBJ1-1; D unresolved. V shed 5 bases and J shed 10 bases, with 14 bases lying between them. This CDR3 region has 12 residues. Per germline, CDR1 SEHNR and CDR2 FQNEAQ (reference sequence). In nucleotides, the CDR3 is TGTGCCAGCAGCCCCCTCGCCTCTAGAGCTTTCTTT. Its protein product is CASSPLASRAFF.

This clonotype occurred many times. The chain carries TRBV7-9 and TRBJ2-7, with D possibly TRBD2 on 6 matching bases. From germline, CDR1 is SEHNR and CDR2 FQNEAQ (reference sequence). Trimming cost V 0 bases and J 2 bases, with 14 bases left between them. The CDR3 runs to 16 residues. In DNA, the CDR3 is TGTGCCAGCAGCTTAGCGAGCGGGCAAAAGGCCTACGAGCAGTACTTC. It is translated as CASSLASGQKAYEQYF.

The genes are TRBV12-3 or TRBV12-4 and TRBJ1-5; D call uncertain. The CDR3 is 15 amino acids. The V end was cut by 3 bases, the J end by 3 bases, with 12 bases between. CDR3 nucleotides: TGTGCCAGCAGTTTTTACGGCGCAACCAATCAGCCCCAGCATTTT. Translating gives CASSFYGATNQPQHF.

CDR3 sequence: CASSFAQGFSTPGHTQYF. The DNA of the CDR3 is TGTGCCAGCAGCTTCGCTCAGGGGTTCTCTACCCCGGGGCATACGCAGTATTTT. The chain has TRBV11-1 and TRBJ2-3, with D perhaps TRBD1 (6 bases). In germline, CDR1 is SGHAT, CDR2 FQDESV (reference sequence). V lost 3 bases, J lost 7 bases, and 26 bases lay in between. The CDR3 length is 18 residues.

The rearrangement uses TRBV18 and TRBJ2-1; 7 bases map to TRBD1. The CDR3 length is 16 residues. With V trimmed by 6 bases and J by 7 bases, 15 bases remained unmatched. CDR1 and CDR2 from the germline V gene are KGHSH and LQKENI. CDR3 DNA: TGTGCCAGCTCCACGGGTGACAGGGCAAATGTAAATGAGCAGTTCTTC. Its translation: CASSTGDRANVNEQFF.